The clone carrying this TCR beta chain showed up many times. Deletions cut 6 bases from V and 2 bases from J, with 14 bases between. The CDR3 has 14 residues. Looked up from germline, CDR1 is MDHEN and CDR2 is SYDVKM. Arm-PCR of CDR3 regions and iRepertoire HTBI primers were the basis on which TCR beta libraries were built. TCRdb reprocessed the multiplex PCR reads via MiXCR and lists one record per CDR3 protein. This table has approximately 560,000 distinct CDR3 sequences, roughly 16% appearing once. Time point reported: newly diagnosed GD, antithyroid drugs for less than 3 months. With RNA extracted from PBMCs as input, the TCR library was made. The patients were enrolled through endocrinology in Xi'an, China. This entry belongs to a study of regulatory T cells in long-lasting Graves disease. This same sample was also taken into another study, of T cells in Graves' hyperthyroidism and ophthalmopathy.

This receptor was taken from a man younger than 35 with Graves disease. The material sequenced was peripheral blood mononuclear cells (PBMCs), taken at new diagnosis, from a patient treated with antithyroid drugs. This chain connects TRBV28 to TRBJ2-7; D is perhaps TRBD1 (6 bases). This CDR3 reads CASREIQGPYEQYF. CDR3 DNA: TGTGCCAGCAGGGAGATACAGGGCCCCTACGAGCAGTACTTC.